Shown below are 3 T cell receptor beta chains from a single sample sequenced in a study of T cell responses to AZD1222 COVID-19 vaccine. Using immunoSEQ multiplex PCR, the repertoire was profiled, and TCRdb retains in-frame clones only, with some absent. The sample consists of 98,000 or so clones, 86% of them appearing once. This material consisted of peripheral blood, taken on day 0 of AZD1222 vaccination. The receptor set was obtained from an adult in good health.

The rearrangement uses TRBV7-2 and TRBJ1-2; unclear D gene. The germline V gene has CDR1 SGHTA and CDR2 FQGNSA. CDR3 size: 14 residues. V was clipped by 5 bases and J by 4 bases, with 14 bases between them. The CDR3 DNA reads as TGTGCCAGCAGCCCCGATTGGGGAGCCTATGGCTACACCTTC. Amino acid sequence: CASSPDWGAYGYTF.

This sequence joins TRBV6-6 and TRBJ2-2, with D unresolved. V gave up 2 bases and J gave up 0 bases, with 10 bases separating them. The germline gives CDR1 MNHNY, CDR2 SVGAGI (reference sequence). This CDR3 is built from 16 residues. The CDR3 DNA reads TGTGCCAGCAGTTACGGGCAGACAACGAACACCGGGGAGCTGTTTTTT. Encoded protein: CASSYGQTTNTGELFF.

The chain links TRBV7-2 to TRBJ2-7, with D perhaps matching TRBD1 (6 bases). The CDR3 contains 15 residues. Trimming left V 2 bases short and J 3 bases short, with 14 bases between. Germline assignment: CDR1 SGHTA and CDR2 FQGNSA. CDR3 coding DNA: TGTGCCAGCAGCTTACTCCCGGGACACAACTACGAGCAGTACTTC. Its translation is CASSLLPGHNYEQYF.